These 30 T cell receptor beta chains were sequenced from one sample in a study of cytomegalovirus exposure and HLA in healthy donors. PCR involved 60 Vbeta and 13 Jbeta primers. Generated by immunoSEQ multiplex PCR, the TCRdb table keeps only in-frame clones and is missing some. This table holds 200,000 to 250,000 clones. The specimen was PBMCs. Receptor source: a woman in her 30s in good health and CMV-seropositive.

The rearrangement links TRBV27 to TRBJ2-3; tentatively, D is TRBD2 (5 bases). The CDR3 spans 15 residues. CDR1 and CDR2 from the germline V gene are MNHEY and SMNVEV (reference sequence). Deletions cut 6 bases from V and 2 bases from J, with 15 bases between. The CDR3 coding sequence is TGTGCCAGCAGCCAGACTACCCTTTACACAGATACGCAGTATTTT. Its protein product is CASSQTTLYTDTQYF.

The rearrangement links TRBV5-1 to TRBJ1-4; unclear D gene. From germline, CDR1 is SGHRS and CDR2 YFSETQ. The CDR3 has 14 residues. V lost 0 bases to trimming and J lost 1 base, with 4 bases between them. Written as DNA, the CDR3 is TGCGCCAGCAGCTTGGACTTAACTAATGAAAAACTGTTTTTT. Translation: CASSLDLTNEKLFF.

The CDR3 DNA reads as TGTGCCAGCAGCCCCCTAAGGGGGAGTATCCACGAGCAGTACTTC. It specifies CASSPLRGSIHEQYF. This chain links TRBV4-2 with TRBJ2-7; D might be TRBD1 (6 bases). The CDR3 is made up of 15 amino acids. Germline V gives CDR1 LGHNA, CDR2 YNFKEQ. V was shortened by 4 bases and J by 5 bases, with 18 bases between the two germline ends.

The rearrangement uses TRBV25-1 and TRBJ1-5, with unresolved D. This CDR3 region has 12 residues. Germline CDR1 and CDR2: MGHDK and SYGVNS. Trimming took 8 bases from V and 6 from J, leaving 11 bases between them. The CDR3 DNA reads as TGTGCCAGCCGGGGTGTTGGTCAGCCCCAGCATTTT. This encodes CASRGVGQPQHF. Supplemented by reference TRBV25-1 and TRBJ1-5, the full variable domain reads EADIYQTPRYLVIGTGKKITLECSQTMGHDKMYWYQQDPGMELHLIHYSYGVNSTEKGDLSSESTVSRIRTEHFPLTLESARPSHTSQYLCASRGVGQPQHFGDGTRLSIL.

The CDR3 region is CASKQDYGYTF. The CDR3, as DNA: TGTGCCAGCAAACAGGACTATGGCTACACCTTC. The chain is built from TRBV6-5 and TRBJ1-2, with D possibly matching TRBD1 (5 bases). This CDR3 spans 11 amino acids. Germline V gene sequence: CDR1 MNHEY, CDR2 SVGAGI. V lost 7 bases, J lost 3 bases, and 6 bases lay in between.

On this clone: One end of the junction varies from germline; a read error may be responsible. The V call is TRBV30, the J call TRBJ1-3, with 7 bases aligning to TRBD1. The CDR3 totals 13 residues. CDR1 and CDR2 from the germline V gene are GTSNPN and SVGIG (reference sequence). The DNA of the CDR3 is TGTGCCTACCACAGGGGCTCTAGAAACACCATATATTTT. It codes for CAYHRGSRNTIYF.

This chain links TRBV4-1 with TRBJ2-3, with D perhaps TRBD2 (5 bases). Trimming took 2 bases from V and 6 from J, leaving 9 bases between them. The CDR3 has 13 amino acids. The germline V gene has CDR1 MGHRA and CDR2 YSYEKL. In DNA form, the CDR3 reads TGCGCCAGCAGCCAACCGGGATCGGATACGCAGTATTTT. As protein: CASSQPGSDTQYF.

The gene calls are TRBV27 and TRBJ1-5; D is unresolved. Trimming removed 2 bases from V and 7 bases from J, with 18 bases in between. The CDR3 has 16 residues. Germline V lookup: CDR1 MNHEY, CDR2 SMNVEV (reference sequence). For the CDR3, the DNA is TGTGCCAGCAGTTTAAAGTGGAGCGGGTATGGGCAGCCCCAGCATTTT. It codes for CASSLKWSGYGQPQHF.

The J gene is TRBJ1-2, the V gene TRBV7-2; a possible D gene is TRBD1 (5 bases). The CDR3 has 15 residues. The germline V gene encodes CDR1 SGHTA and CDR2 FQGNSA. V lost 1 base and J 4 bases, leaving 13 bases between the germline ends. The CDR3 here is CASSLVTGSAYGYTF. CDR3 in DNA: TGTGCCAGCAGCTTAGTAACAGGTTCTGCCTATGGCTACACCTTC.

This chain connects TRBV5-6 to TRBJ2-1, with D uncertain. This CDR3 spans 14 amino acids. V gave up 0 bases and J gave up 3 bases, with 7 bases separating them. Germline CDR1 reads SGHDT; CDR2 reads YYEEEE. CDR3: CASSLGQYYNEQFF. CDR3 in DNA: TGTGCCAGCAGCTTGGGGCAGTACTACAATGAGCAGTTCTTC.

V usage is TRBV5-1 and J usage is TRBJ2-5; possible D gene TRBD2, 7 bases. The V and J ends lost 7 bases and 2 bases respectively, with 12 bases between them. Germline-derived CDR1 and CDR2 are SGHRS and YFSETQ. The CDR3 spans 13 residues. Written as DNA, the CDR3 is TGCGCCAGCGCTAGGGGGGGACAAGAGACCCAGTACTTC. Translated: CASARGGQETQYF.

This chain joins TRBV5-1 and TRBJ2-1; TRBD2 agrees at 7 bases. CDR3 length: 15 amino acids. The V segment lost 3 bases and the J segment 1 base; nucleotides outside the gene matches: 4. Germline values: CDR1 SGHRS, CDR2 YFSETQ. DNA for the CDR3: TGCGCCAGCAGCTCCGGGGGGACTTCCTACAATGAGCAGTTCTTC. Protein product: CASSSGGTSYNEQFF.

The J gene is TRBJ2-5, the V gene TRBV5-6; 9 nucleotides align to TRBD2. Germline CDR1 SGHDT, CDR2 YYEEEE. The CDR3 totals 16 residues. J was trimmed by 4 bases and V by 4 bases; bases with no gene match: 11. This CDR3 reads CASSRLRAGGIETQYF. CDR3 in DNA: TGTGCCAGCAGCCGCCTTAGAGCGGGGGGCATAGAGACCCAGTACTTC. Together with reference TRBV5-6 and TRBJ2-5, the CDR3 gives the full variable domain: DAGVTQSPTHLIKTRGQQVTLRCSPKSGHDTVSWYQQALGQGPQFIFQYYEEEERQRGNFPDRFSGHQFPNYSSELNVNALLLGDSALYLCASSRLRAGGIETQYFGPGTRLLVL.

The rearrangement links TRBV19 to TRBJ1-6; D call uncertain. Looked up from germline, CDR1 is LNHDA and CDR2 is SQIVND (reference sequence). V lost 6 bases and J lost 7, with 10 bases in between. The CDR3 contains 13 residues. The CDR3 DNA reads as TGTGCCAGTAGCCGCGAATTCAATTCACCCCTCCACTTT. It specifies CASSREFNSPLHF.

This sequence joins TRBV7-9 and TRBJ1-2; the D is unclear. The CDR3 spans 12 residues. With 6 bases removed from V and 3 bases from J, the gap between germline ends came to 8 bases. Germline V gene sequence: CDR1 SEHNR, CDR2 FQNEAQ (reference sequence). CDR3 nucleotides: TGTGCCAGCAGTTACCGGGACTATGGCTACACCTTC. Translated: CASSYRDYGYTF.

The chain combines TRBV9 with TRBJ1-4; 8 bases are shared with TRBD1. Trimming took 0 bases from V and 5 from J; bases not matched to a gene: 6. The CDR3 extends over 16 amino acids. CDR1 is SGDLS and CDR2 is YYNGEE in the germline V gene. CDR3: CASSVGFRGQNEKLFF. CDR3 nucleotide sequence: TGTGCCAGCAGCGTAGGTTTCAGGGGGCAGAATGAAAAACTGTTTTTT.

The genes are TRBV6-1 and TRBJ1-1; D is perhaps TRBD1 (6 bases). Germline lookup yields CDR1 MNHNS and CDR2 SASEGT. The length of the CDR3 is 14 residues. The V end was cut by 8 bases, the J end by 4 bases, with 17 bases between. The CDR3 DNA reads as TGTGCCAGCCGAACTACAGGGTTGGGCACTGAAGCTTTCTTT. Its translation is CASRTTGLGTEAFF.

V gene TRBV2 combines with J gene TRBJ2-3, with D unresolved. Per the germline V gene, CDR1 is SNHLY and CDR2 is FYNNEI. This CDR3 is built from 13 residues. Trimming stripped 6 bases from V and 0 bases from J, with 7 bases between. CDR3 protein: CASRSISTDTQYF. In nucleotides, the CDR3 is TGTGCCAGCAGATCCATTAGCACAGATACGCAGTATTTT.

V usage is TRBV11-3 and J usage is TRBJ2-2; 7 bases line up with TRBD1. Per germline, CDR1 SGHNT and CDR2 YENEEA. Germline trimming cut 5 bases from V and 6 bases from J; bases unmatched to any gene: 18. The CDR3 spans 18 residues. The CDR3 DNA follows: TGTGCCAGCAGCCCCTACCCCCGAGACAGGGTTAGCCCCGGGGAGCTGTTTTTT. Its translation: CASSPYPRDRVSPGELFF.

For this clone: In the same sample, other DNA sequences code for this CDR3. This chain joins TRBV6-5 and TRBJ1-1; possible D gene TRBD1, 5 bases. CDR1 MNHEY and CDR2 SVGAGI come from the germline V gene. This CDR3 region has 14 residues. V was clipped by 0 bases and J by 2 bases, with 7 bases between them. The CDR3 protein is CASSYSGRNTEAFF. As DNA, the CDR3 is TGTGCCAGCAGTTACTCGGGGCGAAACACTGAAGCTTTCTTT.

The rearrangement joins TRBV15 to TRBJ1-1, with 7 bases lining up with TRBD1. The ends lost 3 bases at V and 6 bases at J; junction bases unmatched: 10. The CDR3 consists of 15 residues. The germline CDR1 and CDR2 sequences are LNHNV and YYDKDF (reference sequence). The CDR3 sequence is CATSRGGTAGAEAFF. Here the CDR3 DNA reads TGTGCCACCAGCAGGGGCGGGACAGCGGGGGCTGAAGCTTTCTTT.

This sequence joins TRBV11-2 and TRBJ2-1, with 7 bases fitting TRBD1. The germline gives CDR1 SGHAT, CDR2 FQNNGV. The J segment lost 8 bases and the V segment lost 2 bases, leaving 9 bases of the junction unmatched. The CDR3 runs 15 residues. The CDR3 spells CASSLTRAGGYEQFF. The CDR3, as DNA: TGTGCCAGCAGCTTAACCCGGGCAGGGGGTTATGAGCAGTTCTTC.

The V and J genes are TRBV28 and TRBJ1-4; D may be TRBD1 (6 bases). The CDR3 is 13 residues long. Trimming took 10 bases from V and 3 from J, leaving 12 bases between them. Germline CDR1 and CDR2: MDHEN and SYDVKM. CDR3 loop: CATVGQPNEKLFF. The CDR3, as DNA: TGTGCCACGGTTGGACAGCCTAATGAAAAACTGTTTTTT.

This chain links TRBV2 with TRBJ2-1; D uncertain. V was cut by 6 bases and J by 3 bases, with 6 bases left in between. The CDR3 covers 12 residues. Per the germline V gene, CDR1 is SNHLY and CDR2 is FYNNEI. The CDR3 is CASSLYYNEQFF. The CDR3 coding sequence is TGTGCCAGCAGCCTCTACTACAATGAGCAGTTCTTC.

The V call is TRBV11-3, the J call TRBJ2-1, with 11 bases matching TRBD2. Germline assignment: CDR1 SGHNT and CDR2 YENEEA. The ends lost 0 bases at V and 2 bases at J; junction bases unmatched: 6. This CDR3 has 18 residues. The chain's CDR3 is CASSLDGTSGRPYNEQFF. The CDR3 DNA is TGTGCCAGCAGCTTAGACGGTACTAGCGGGAGACCCTACAATGAGCAGTTCTTC.

The chain is built from TRBV10-3 and TRBJ2-3, with D possibly matching TRBD1 (6 bases). This CDR3 has 14 residues. Germline V lookup: CDR1 ENHRY, CDR2 SYGVKD. Trimming stripped 6 bases from V and 2 bases from J, with 12 bases between. The DNA for the CDR3 is TGTGCCATCAGAGCGACAGGCTACACAGATACGCAGTATTTT. This sequence encodes CAIRATGYTDTQYF.

The chain links TRBV6-1 to TRBJ1-4; 7 bases align to TRBD1. CDR3 length: 14 residues. The ends lost 6 bases at V and 7 bases at J; junction bases unmatched: 8. Germline CDR1 and CDR2: MNHNS and SASEGT. Here the CDR3 DNA reads TGTGCCAGCAGACAGACAGGGTTGGTTGAAAAACTGTTTTTT. The encoded protein is CASRQTGLVEKLFF.

The chain has TRBV28 and TRBJ2-2; D ambiguous. Germline values: CDR1 MDHEN, CDR2 SYDVKM. The CDR3 runs to 15 residues. The germline V and J ends were trimmed by 5 bases and 6 bases, with 16 bases remaining between them. The chain's CDR3 is CASSPAWLEAGELFF. In DNA, the CDR3 is TGTGCCAGCAGTCCCGCTTGGTTAGAGGCCGGGGAGCTGTTTTTT.

The CDR3 DNA sequence: TGCGCCAGCAGCCAACGAGGGAACTACTACGAGCAGTACTTC. Residues: CASSQRGNYYEQYF. V and J are TRBV4-1 and TRBJ2-7; the D gene is possibly TRBD2 (5 bases). The CDR3 runs to 14 residues. CDR1 is MGHRA and CDR2 is YSYEKL in the germline V gene. The germline V and J ends were trimmed by 2 bases and 3 bases, with 11 bases remaining between them.

This chain links TRBV30 with TRBJ2-1, with TRBD2 matching over 12 bases. Germline trimming cut 2 bases from V and 8 bases from J; bases unmatched to any gene: 10. CDR3 length equals 16 residues. Germline V gene sequence: CDR1 GTSNPN, CDR2 SVGIG (reference sequence). The CDR3: CAWSPRASGRVYEQFF. DNA of the CDR3: TGTGCCTGGAGTCCCCGGGCTAGCGGGAGGGTGTATGAGCAGTTCTTC.